The clone carrying this T cell receptor beta chain was seen ten or more times. What it binds is unknown. This CDR3 contains 19 residues. CDR1 and CDR2 from the germline V gene are MNHNY and SVGAGI (reference sequence). J was trimmed by 13 bases and V by 2 bases; bases with no gene match: 20. TCRdb re-called the reads through MiXCR, storing one row per CDR3 protein. This sample carries 300,000 or so distinct CDR3 sequences, approximately 25% of them seen once, and the ten largest clones take roughly 14%. This specimen comes from a study of T cell repertoires in cytomegalovirus infection. Study in general: In public TCR beta signatures, there were indications of both CMV infection and matching HLA type.

Notes on the study in general: It was HLA-C-restricted CMV-specific TCR beta clonotypes that dominated the response ex vivo. Carriers of CMV and the relevant HLA type were discriminated by public TCR beta frequency.

This sequence joins TRBV6-6 and TRBJ2-1, with 13 bases aligning to TRBD2. The receptor's source is a human donor in good health (CMV status not recorded). Some clones in this sample may be carry-over from other donors' samples. The material sequenced was cultured PBMCs, taken from culture after CMV antigen stimulation. The CDR3 loop reads CASSYTSGLAGAEVFEQFF. CDR3 coding DNA: TGTGCCAGCAGTTACACATCCGGACTAGCGGGAGCGGAGGTCTTTGAACAGTTCTTC.